This TCR beta chain was captured in a study of CD8+CD57+ T cells in acquired aplastic anemia. Across the whole study: Healthy donor CD4+ cell samples had a mean of about 10 million reads.

As to this clonotype: Its antigen is undetermined.

Genomic DNA served as template for TCR beta VDJ and CDR3 profiling. TCRdb processed the reads anew with MiXCR; each CDR3 protein has one entry. The sample lists about 190,000 distinct CDR3 sequences, less than 65% occurring once. Study-level findings and limits: Between patients and controls, about 30 CD8+ CDR3 sequences were found in common. Simpson's diversity of CD8+ cells was not significantly different in patients compared with controls.

Trimming removed 4 bases from V and 2 bases from J, with 20 bases in between. Germline V lookup: CDR1 ENHRY, CDR2 SYGVKD. The CDR3 extends over 17 amino acids. The sequence was collected from a human donor in good health, serving as a control. The V and J genes are TRBV10-3 and TRBJ2-5, with D possibly TRBD1 on 6 matching bases. The sample comprised sorted CD4+, CD8+, or CD8+CD57+ T cells (not recorded which) from PBMCs. The CDR3 spells CAISGLRGTSSQETQYF. For the CDR3, the DNA is TGTGCCATCAGTGGGTTACGAGGGACATCTTCTCAAGAGACCCAGTACTTC.